This T cell receptor (beta chain) stems from a study of cytomegalovirus exposure and HLA in healthy donors. Study-level results: An observed cluster of highly shared sequence variants was recorded as a likely sequencing artifact. Later analysis placed DRB1 highest and HLA-C lowest in TCR association rates, which differed by HLA locus. A few of the chains that were CMV-associated were confirmed in vitro to be specific for CMV antigens. In presence/absence analyses, roughly uniform sequencing depth across donors was assumed.

This clone has a handful of counts. The antigen remains undetermined. Vbeta (60) and Jbeta (13) primers were used in the PCR. Using immunoSEQ multiplex PCR, the repertoire was profiled, and TCRdb retains in-frame clones only, with some absent. The sample lists 100,000 to 150,000 clones; 70% to 85% were seen once. This receptor was obtained from a boy aged 2 to 10 in good health and CMV-seronegative. Sequenced sample: PBMCs.

The CDR3 region has the DNA TGTGCCAGCAGCCTCGGCAGCGGGAAGGGCTCCTACAATGAGCAGTTCTTC. Encoded protein: CASSLGSGKGSYNEQFF. The gene calls are TRBV9 and TRBJ2-1, with 7 bases matching TRBD2. The CDR3 length is 17 residues. J was trimmed by 0 bases and V by 4 bases; bases with no gene match: 10. CDR1 and CDR2 from the germline V gene are SGDLS and YYNGEE.